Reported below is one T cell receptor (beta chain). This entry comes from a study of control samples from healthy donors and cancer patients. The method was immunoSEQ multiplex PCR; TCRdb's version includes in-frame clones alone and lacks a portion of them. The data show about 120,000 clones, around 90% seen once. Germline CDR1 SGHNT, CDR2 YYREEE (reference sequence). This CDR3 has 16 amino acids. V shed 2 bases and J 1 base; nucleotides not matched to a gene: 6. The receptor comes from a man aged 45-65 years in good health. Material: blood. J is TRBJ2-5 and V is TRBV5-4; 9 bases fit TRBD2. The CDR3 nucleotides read TGTGCCAGCAGCTTAGGAAGCGGGGGGCTCCAAGAGACCCAGTACTTC. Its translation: CASSLGSGGLQETQYF.